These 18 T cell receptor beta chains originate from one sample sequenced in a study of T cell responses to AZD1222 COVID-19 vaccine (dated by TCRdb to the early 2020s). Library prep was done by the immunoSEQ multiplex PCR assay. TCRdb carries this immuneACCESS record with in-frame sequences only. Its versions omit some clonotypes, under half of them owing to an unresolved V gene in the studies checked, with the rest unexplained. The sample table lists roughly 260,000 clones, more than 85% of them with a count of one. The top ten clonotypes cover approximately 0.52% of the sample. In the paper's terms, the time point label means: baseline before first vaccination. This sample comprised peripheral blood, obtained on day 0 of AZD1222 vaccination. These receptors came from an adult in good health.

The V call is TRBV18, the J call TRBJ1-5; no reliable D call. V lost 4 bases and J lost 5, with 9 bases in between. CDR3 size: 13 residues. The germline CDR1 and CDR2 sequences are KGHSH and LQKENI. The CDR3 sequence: CASSRSEDQPQHF. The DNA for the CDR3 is TGTGCCAGCTCACGGTCCGAGGATCAGCCCCAGCATTTT.

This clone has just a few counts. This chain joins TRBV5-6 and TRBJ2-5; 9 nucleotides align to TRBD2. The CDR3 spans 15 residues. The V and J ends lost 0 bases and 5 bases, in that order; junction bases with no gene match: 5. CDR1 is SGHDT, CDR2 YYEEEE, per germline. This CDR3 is CASSLAPSGVETQYF. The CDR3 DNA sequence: TGTGCCAGCAGCTTGGCTCCTAGCGGGGTGGAGACCCAGTACTTC.

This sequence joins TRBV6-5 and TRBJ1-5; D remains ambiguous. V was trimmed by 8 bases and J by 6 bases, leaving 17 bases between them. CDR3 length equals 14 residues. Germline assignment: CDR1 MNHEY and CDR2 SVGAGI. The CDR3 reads CASRDSTDSQPQHF. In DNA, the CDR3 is TGTGCCAGCCGAGACTCCACGGATAGTCAGCCCCAGCATTTT.

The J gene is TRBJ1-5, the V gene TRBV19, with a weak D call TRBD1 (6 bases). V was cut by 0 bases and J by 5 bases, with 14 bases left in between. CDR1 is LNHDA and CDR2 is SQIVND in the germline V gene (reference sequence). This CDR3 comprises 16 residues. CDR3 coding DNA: TGTGCCAGTAGTATAGATTCAGACAGGTTCTATCAGCCCCAGCATTTT. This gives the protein CASSIDSDRFYQPQHF.

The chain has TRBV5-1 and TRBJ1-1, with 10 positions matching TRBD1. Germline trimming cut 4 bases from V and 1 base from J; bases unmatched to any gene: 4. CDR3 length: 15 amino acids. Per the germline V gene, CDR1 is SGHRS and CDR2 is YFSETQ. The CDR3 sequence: CASSPWTGGNTEAFF. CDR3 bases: TGCGCCAGCAGCCCGTGGACAGGGGGGAACACTGAAGCTTTCTTT.

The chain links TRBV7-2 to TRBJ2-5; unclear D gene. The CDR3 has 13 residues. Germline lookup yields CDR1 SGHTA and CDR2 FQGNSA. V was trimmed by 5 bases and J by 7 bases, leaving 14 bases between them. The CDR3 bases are TGTGCCAGCAGCGCCCCTGGGGTCCTGACCCAGTACTTC. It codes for CASSAPGVLTQYF.

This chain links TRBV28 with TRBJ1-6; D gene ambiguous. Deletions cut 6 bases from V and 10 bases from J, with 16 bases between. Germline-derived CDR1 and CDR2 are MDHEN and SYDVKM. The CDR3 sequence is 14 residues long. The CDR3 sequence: CASRRTYLGSPLHF. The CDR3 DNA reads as TGTGCCAGCAGAAGGACCTACTTAGGGTCACCCCTCCACTTT. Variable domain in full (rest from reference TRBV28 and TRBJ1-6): DVKVTQSSRYLVKRTGEKVFLECVQDMDHENMFWYRQDPGLGLRLIYFSYDVKMKEKGDIPEGYSVSREKKERFSLILESASTNQTSMYLCASRRTYLGSPLHFGNGTRLTVT.

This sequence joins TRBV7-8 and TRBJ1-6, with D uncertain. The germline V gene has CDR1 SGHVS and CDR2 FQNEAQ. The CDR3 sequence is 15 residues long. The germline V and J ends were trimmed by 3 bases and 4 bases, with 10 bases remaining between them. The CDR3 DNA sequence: TGTGCCAGCAGCTTTGAGGTGAAGTATAATTCACCCCTCCACTTT. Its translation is CASSFEVKYNSPLHF. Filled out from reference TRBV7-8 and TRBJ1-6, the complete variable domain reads GAGVSQSPRYKVAKRGQDVALRCDPISGHVSLFWYQQALGQGPEFLTYFQNEAQLDKSGLPSDRFFAERPEGSVSTLKIQRTQQEDSAVYLCASSFEVKYNSPLHFGNGTRLTVT.

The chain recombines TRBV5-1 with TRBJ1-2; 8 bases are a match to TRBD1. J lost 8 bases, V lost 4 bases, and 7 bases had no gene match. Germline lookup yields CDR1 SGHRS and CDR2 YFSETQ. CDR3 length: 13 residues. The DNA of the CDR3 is TGCGCCAGCAGCCACGGACAGGGTGGCGGCTACACCTTC. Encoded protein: CASSHGQGGGYTF.

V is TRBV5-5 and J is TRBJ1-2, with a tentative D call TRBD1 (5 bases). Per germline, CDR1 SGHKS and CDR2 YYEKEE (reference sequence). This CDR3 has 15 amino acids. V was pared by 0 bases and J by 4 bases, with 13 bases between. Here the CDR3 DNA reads TGTGCCAGCAGCTTGGAATTTGCAGGGTCCTATGGCTACACCTTC. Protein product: CASSLEFAGSYGYTF.

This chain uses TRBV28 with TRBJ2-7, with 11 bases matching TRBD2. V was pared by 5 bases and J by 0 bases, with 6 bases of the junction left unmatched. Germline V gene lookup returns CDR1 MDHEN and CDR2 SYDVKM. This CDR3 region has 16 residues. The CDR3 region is CASSLVAGGLSYEQYF. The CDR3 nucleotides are TGTGCCAGCAGTCTAGTAGCGGGGGGGCTCTCCTACGAGCAGTACTTC.

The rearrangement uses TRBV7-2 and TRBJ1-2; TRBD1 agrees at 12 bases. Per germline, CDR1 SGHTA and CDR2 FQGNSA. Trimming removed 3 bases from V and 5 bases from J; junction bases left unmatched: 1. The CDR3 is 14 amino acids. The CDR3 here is CASSLGQGAYGYTF. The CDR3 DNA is TGTGCCAGCAGCTTGGGACAGGGGGCTTATGGCTACACCTTC.

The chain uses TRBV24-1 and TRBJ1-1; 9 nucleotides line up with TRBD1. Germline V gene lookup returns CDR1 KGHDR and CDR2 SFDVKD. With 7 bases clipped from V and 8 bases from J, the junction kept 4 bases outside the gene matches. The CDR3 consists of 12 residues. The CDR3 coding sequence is TGTGCCACCAGCCCAGGGACAGGGGAAGCTTTCTTT. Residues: CATSPGTGEAFF.

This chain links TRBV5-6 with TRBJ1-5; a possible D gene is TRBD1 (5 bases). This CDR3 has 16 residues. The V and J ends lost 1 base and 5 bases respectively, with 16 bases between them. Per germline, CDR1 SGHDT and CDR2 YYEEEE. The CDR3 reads CASSLWRTHLDQPQHF. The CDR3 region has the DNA TGTGCCAGCAGCTTGTGGAGGACACACCTCGATCAGCCCCAGCATTTT.

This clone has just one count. CDR3 sequence (DNA): TGTGCCAGTAGCCGTACTGGGGTCCTCAACGAGCAGTACTTC. Translated, it gives CASSRTGVLNEQYF. The chain joins TRBV19 to TRBJ2-7, with D uncertain. From germline, CDR1 is LNHDA and CDR2 SQIVND (reference sequence). There are 14 residues in the CDR3. V lost 6 bases, J lost 5 bases, and 17 bases lay in between.

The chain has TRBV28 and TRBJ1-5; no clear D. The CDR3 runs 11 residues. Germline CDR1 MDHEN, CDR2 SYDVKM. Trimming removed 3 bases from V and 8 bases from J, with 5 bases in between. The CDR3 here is CASSFREPQHF. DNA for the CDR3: TGTGCCAGCAGTTTTAGGGAGCCCCAGCATTTT. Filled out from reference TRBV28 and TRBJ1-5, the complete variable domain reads DVKVTQSSRYLVKRTGEKVFLECVQDMDHENMFWYRQDPGLGLRLIYFSYDVKMKEKGDIPEGYSVSREKKERFSLILESASTNQTSMYLCASSFREPQHFGDGTRLSIL.

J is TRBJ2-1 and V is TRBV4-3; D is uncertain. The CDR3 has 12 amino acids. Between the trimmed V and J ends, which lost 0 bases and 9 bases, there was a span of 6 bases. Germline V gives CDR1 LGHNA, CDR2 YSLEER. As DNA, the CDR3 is TGCGCCAGCAGCCAAGATATGGGTGAGCAGTTCTTC. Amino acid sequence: CASSQDMGEQFF.

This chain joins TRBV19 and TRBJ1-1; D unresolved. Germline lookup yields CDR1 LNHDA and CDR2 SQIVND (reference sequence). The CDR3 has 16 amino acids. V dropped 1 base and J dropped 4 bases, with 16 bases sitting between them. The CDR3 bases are TGTGCCAGTAGTATAGGAGTTTGGGGTCATTCCACTGAAGCTTTCTTT. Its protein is CASSIGVWGHSTEAFF.